This T cell receptor beta chain came from a study of T cells in Graves' hyperthyroidism and ophthalmopathy. About the study: Specimen type is peripheral blood, collected at initial diagnosis prior to any treatment.

About this clonotype itself: A much larger clone is a single base away; this may be a read error.

Researchers amplified the TCR beta CDR3 regions from RNA transcripts. HTBI primers drove first-round RT-PCR of the TCR CDR3. MiXCR was run by TCRdb on the multiplex PCR reads, yielding one entry per CDR3 protein. The repertoire consists of about 500,000 distinct CDR3 sequences, with around 17% occurring once and the leading ten covering around a sixth. Germline CDR1 reads SQVTM; CDR2 reads ANQGSEA. This CDR3 is built from 10 residues. Graves' hyperthyroidism was deemed stable absent ophthalmopathy progression within 18 months. Patients with uncontrolled infections, other autoimmune diseases, pregnancy or lactation were excluded.

Specimen: blood. This chain links TRBV29-1 with TRBJ1-1; D is possibly TRBD1 (5 bases). This sequence was found in a woman aged 18-29 years with Graves' hyperthyroidism. As DNA, the CDR3 is TGCAGCGCATGGGACGGTGAAGCTTCCTTT. As protein: CSAWDGEASF.